The clone carrying this TCR beta chain was seen at least ten times. What it binds is not known. These data originate in a study of glioma-infiltrating T cells. Findings and caveats of the study: Very few CDR3 sequences were shared between tissue and blood. Gliomas, especially low-grade, showed above-expected tissue-blood divergence; non-neoplastic patients showed below.

The iRepertoire nested amplicon-rescue multiplex PCR amplified TCR alpha and beta CDR3s from RNA. For one-step reverse transcription and amplification, about 90-450 ng of tissue mRNA or PBMC total RNA was used. TCRdb reanalysed the multiplex PCR reads using MiXCR and keeps one entry per CDR3 protein. The sample shows roughly 100,000 distinct CDR3 sequences, less than 30% of them seen only once. This CDR3 has 15 amino acids. V lost 4 bases to trimming and J lost 5 bases, with 15 bases between them. Germline V gene lookup returns CDR1 SGHTA and CDR2 FQGNSA. The sequenced material came from glioma tissue, nonneoplastic brain tissue, or PBMCs (not recorded which). The receptor was isolated from a human donor with low-grade glioma or glioblastoma, undergoing nonglioma brain surgery, or in good health (not recorded which). This rearrangement joins TRBV7-2 to TRBJ1-5; tentatively, D is TRBD1 (6 bases). Here the CDR3 DNA reads TGTGCCAGCAGCTCGGACAGTCTCGAGTATCAGCCCCAGCATTTT. This gives the protein CASSSDSLEYQPQHF.